These 18 T cell receptor beta chains were all obtained from the same sample, sequenced in a study of sequential checkpoint blockade in melanoma. Produced via immunoSEQ multiplex PCR; TCRdb's table is partial and in-frame only. The data hold thousands of clones, with roughly a quarter observed a single time. Treatment indicated: randomized to nivolumab then ipilimumab (arm A) or the reverse (arm B). Sequenced material: tumor tissue (inferred from file names), taken from a patient given nivolumab and ipilimumab in sequence. These receptors came from a human donor with melanoma.

The CDR3 spells CASSRAGGPNEQFF. The CDR3 bases are TGTGCCAGTAGTAGAGCGGGAGGGCCCAATGAGCAGTTCTTC. V and J are TRBV19 and TRBJ2-1; 10 nucleotides align to TRBD2. The CDR3 is 14 amino acids. After removal of 4 bases from V and 6 bases from J, the junction contained 3 bases not matched to a gene. Germline V gene lookup returns CDR1 LNHDA and CDR2 SQIVND (reference sequence).

The CDR3 DNA sequence: TGTGCCAGCAGTGCCTTATTAGGGGGATACTCTGGGGCCAACGTCCTGACTTTC. This gives the protein CASSALLGGYSGANVLTF. The chain employs TRBV28 and TRBJ2-6, with D perhaps matching TRBD1 (6 bases). Germline-derived CDR1 and CDR2 are MDHEN and SYDVKM. Trimming stripped 5 bases from V and 0 bases from J, with 17 bases between. The CDR3 runs 18 residues.

The gene calls are TRBV5-1 and TRBJ1-1; D ambiguous. Germline V lookup: CDR1 SGHRS, CDR2 YFSETQ. This CDR3 spans 17 amino acids. V was pared by 2 bases and J by 5 bases, with 22 bases between. CDR3 region: CASSFLGSIPEKTEAFF. The CDR3, as DNA: TGCGCCAGCAGCTTTCTCGGGAGTATCCCAGAGAAGACTGAAGCTTTCTTT.

The V gene is TRBV5-1, the J gene TRBJ1-4; D unclear. The CDR3 runs to 14 residues. Germline-derived CDR1 and CDR2 are SGHRS and YFSETQ. V was cut by 1 base and J by 6 bases, with 10 bases left in between. Written as DNA, the CDR3 is TGCGCCAGCAGCTTGAAGGGCCAGGATGAAAAACTGTTTTTT. This encodes CASSLKGQDEKLFF.

This clone occurred many times. At one end the junction does not follow the germline gene, possibly because of a read error. This chain uses TRBV11-3 with TRBJ2-1; perhaps TRBD2 as D (6 bases). The CDR3 is made up of 15 amino acids. The germline CDR1 and CDR2 sequences are SGHNT and YENEEA. Here the CDR3 DNA reads TGTGCCAGCAGCTTAACCCGGGACTCCTTCAATGAGCAGTTCTTC. Translation gives CASSLTRDSFNEQFF.

The rearrangement joins TRBV30 to TRBJ2-1; 7 nucleotides agree with TRBD2. In germline, CDR1 is GTSNPN, CDR2 SVGIG (reference sequence). The CDR3 loop spans 14 amino acids. With 4 bases clipped from V and 7 bases from J, the junction kept 10 bases outside the gene matches. The CDR3 loop is CAWTLGSGINEQFF. The CDR3 DNA is TGTGCCTGGACTCTTGGGAGCGGGATAAATGAGCAGTTCTTC.

The rearrangement links TRBV11-3 to TRBJ2-5, with unresolved D. The V gene's germline CDR1 is SGHNT and CDR2 YENEEA. The CDR3 runs 18 residues. Trimming cost V 5 bases and J 5 bases, with 27 bases left between them. The CDR3 loop reads CASSTIGQKAVVYETQYF. Here the CDR3 DNA reads TGTGCCAGCAGCACGATCGGCCAGAAGGCGGTTGTCTATGAGACCCAGTACTTC.

In this sample, this clone turned up many times. The rearrangement joins TRBV6-8 to TRBJ2-7; no clear D gene. The CDR3 has 12 amino acids. V shed 2 bases and J shed 2 bases, with 4 bases lying between them. The V gene's germline CDR1 is MNHGY and CDR2 SAAAGT. CDR3 in amino acids: CASSYHPYEQYV. DNA of the CDR3: TGTGCCAGCAGTTACCACCCCTACGAGCAGTACGTC.

The rearrangement joins TRBV15 to TRBJ1-2; a weak D match, TRBD1 (6 bases). Trimming shortened V by 9 bases and J by 7 bases, and 27 bases separated the two germline ends. This CDR3 has 16 residues. Germline CDR1 reads LNHNV; CDR2 reads YYDKDF (reference sequence). This chain's CDR3 is CATRIPGHPIPGGYTF. DNA of the CDR3: TGTGCCACTAGAATACCGGGACACCCCATACCGGGTGGCTACACCTTC.

This clone is termed medium-sized. The CDR3 DNA follows: TGTGCCAGCAGTGAATTCGGCCTAGCGGACAATGAGCAGTTCTTC. This encodes CASSEFGLADNEQFF. V gene TRBV25-1 combines with J gene TRBJ2-1; 7 bases map to TRBD2. The V and J ends lost 1 base and 5 bases, in that order; junction bases with no gene match: 5. This CDR3 contains 15 residues. Germline V CDR1 and CDR2: MGHDK, SYGVNS.

This clone was observed a few times. The chain carries TRBV11-3 and TRBJ2-1, with 9 positions matching TRBD1. The germline V gene has CDR1 SGHNT and CDR2 YENEEA. The CDR3 runs 16 residues. Trimming cost V 3 bases and J 8 bases; bases outside gene matches: 11. As DNA, the CDR3 is TGTGCCAGCAGCTTGAGAGGGGACAGGGAGGTCGATGAGCAGTTCTTC. Translating it yields CASSLRGDREVDEQFF.

The chain has TRBV6-8 and TRBJ1-3; 7 nucleotides align to TRBD1. The CDR3 loop spans 16 amino acids. V was pared by 6 bases and J by 0 bases, with 8 bases of the junction left unmatched. CDR1 and CDR2 (germline): MNHGY, SAAAGT. For the CDR3, the DNA is TGTGCCAGCAGGAGAAAGGGGACAGTCTCTGGAAACACCATATATTTT. This encodes CASRRKGTVSGNTIYF.

This clone was found many times. The genes are TRBV11-3 and TRBJ2-1; D may match TRBD1 or TRBD2 (6 bases each). This CDR3 spans 17 amino acids. Germline CDR1 and CDR2: SGHNT and YENEEA. Trimming shortened V by 1 base and J by 6 bases, and 19 bases separated the two germline ends. The CDR3 nucleotides read TGTGCCAGCAGCTTAGTAGGGCGGGACACGGCGGGCAATGAGCAGTTCTTC. Translation gives CASSLVGRDTAGNEQFF.

This clone was detected only a few times. For the CDR3, the DNA is TGTGCCAGCAGTCTCCGGAGGTCGTATGGCTACACCTTC. Translated, it gives CASSLRRSYGYTF. The chain joins TRBV28 to TRBJ1-2; D gene unclear. This CDR3 is built from 13 residues. V gave up 5 bases and J gave up 5 bases, with 12 bases separating them. Germline CDR1 reads MDHEN; CDR2 reads SYDVKM.

The chain uses TRBV11-3 and TRBJ1-3, with a weak D call TRBD1 (6 bases). V was trimmed by 1 base and J by 0 bases, leaving 16 bases between them. Germline CDR1 SGHNT, CDR2 YENEEA. This CDR3 spans 18 amino acids. The CDR3 is CASSLGLVDRYSGNTIYF. The CDR3 region has the DNA TGTGCCAGCAGCTTAGGTCTGGTCGACAGGTACTCTGGAAACACCATATATTTT.

This sequence joins TRBV6-8 and TRBJ2-1, with a tentative D call TRBD2 (6 bases). Trimming took 2 bases from V and 7 from J, leaving 9 bases between them. The germline CDR1 and CDR2 sequences are MNHGY and SAAAGT. This CDR3 region has 13 residues. In DNA form, the CDR3 reads TGTGCCAGCAGTTACGGGGGGAGGAATGAGCAGTTCTTC. This encodes CASSYGGRNEQFF.

The table lists this clone with a few counts. V and J are TRBV29-1 and TRBJ1-1, with D possibly matching TRBD1 (5 bases). The CDR3 has 13 amino acids. The V gene lost 7 bases and the J gene lost 5 bases, with 17 bases spanning the gap. Germline lookup yields CDR1 SQVTM and CDR2 ANQGSEA. CDR3: CSAGPLEGTEAFF. The CDR3 bases are TGCAGCGCTGGGCCGCTAGAGGGGACTGAAGCTTTCTTT.

By sample fraction, this clone is medium-sized. The rearrangement uses TRBV28 and TRBJ2-5, with D unclear. Germline V CDR1 and CDR2: MDHEN, SYDVKM. The CDR3 is made up of 12 amino acids. Trimming cost V 5 bases and J 5 bases, with 9 bases left between them. This CDR3 reads CASSLYGETQYF. CDR3 DNA sequence: TGTGCCAGCAGTCTATATGGGGAGACCCAGTACTTC.